The rows below give T cell receptor beta chains drawn from one sample of a study of cytotoxic CD8 clonotypes in ibrutinib-treated CLL. Repertoires were generated with immunoSEQ multiplex PCR, while TCRdb's copy carries only in-frame clones and drops some. The profile shows about 56,000 clones, roughly 50% of them singletons. The source was PBMCs, collected after 24 months of ibrutinib treatment. The receptors derive from a human donor with chronic lymphocytic leukemia. CDR3s include the opening cysteine and the closing phenylalanine or tryptophan. The D gene is left open where the match is weak. Size values are once, few and many counts, or a class for expanded clones, and some rows have none.

J gene: TRBJ1-2; V gene: TRBV27; CDR3 length: 11; clone size: medium-sized; D gene: NA; CDR3 protein: CASRFNYGYTF; CDR3 DNA: TGTGCCAGCAGATTTAACTATGGCTACACCTTC
J gene: TRBJ2-7; V gene: TRBV7-9; CDR3 length: 12; clone size: NA; D gene: NA; CDR3 protein: CASSLLGYEQYF; CDR3 DNA: TGTGCCAGCAGCTTACTGGGATACGAGCAGTACTTC
J gene: TRBJ2-5; V gene: TRBV5-1; CDR3 length: 17; clone size: few; D gene: TRBD1; CDR3 protein: CASSLASGQGVGKTQYF; CDR3 DNA: TGCGCCAGCAGCTTAGCCTCGGGACAGGGGGTTGGAAAGACCCAGTACTTC
J gene: TRBJ1-2; V gene: TRBV5-1; CDR3 length: 16; clone size: NA; D gene: TRBD1; CDR3 protein: CASSTGQGTWGYGYTF; CDR3 DNA: TGCGCCAGCAGCACGGGACAGGGGACTTGGGGATATGGCTACACCTTC
J gene: TRBJ2-1; V gene: TRBV19; CDR3 length: 14; clone size: NA; D gene: NA; CDR3 protein: CASSLWLDYNEQFF; CDR3 DNA: TGTGCCAGTAGTTTGTGGCTCGACTACAATGAGCAGTTCTTC
J gene: TRBJ1-1; V gene: TRBV29-1; CDR3 length: 10; clone size: NA; D gene: NA; CDR3 protein: CSVGEVKAFF; CDR3 DNA: TGCAGCGTTGGGGAGGTGAAAGCTTTCTTT
J gene: TRBJ2-3; V gene: TRBV29-1; CDR3 length: 15; clone size: NA; D gene: TRBD2; CDR3 protein: CSVQPLAGGIDTQYF; CDR3 DNA: TGCAGCGTGCAACCCCTAGCGGGGGGAATAGATACGCAGTATTTT
J gene: TRBJ2-6; V gene: TRBV15; CDR3 length: 17; clone size: NA; D gene: NA; CDR3 protein: CATSRVTGPAGANVLTF; CDR3 DNA: TGTGCCACCAGCAGAGTAACAGGGCCGGCTGGGGCCAACGTCCTGACTTTC
J gene: TRBJ1-6; V gene: TRBV6-5; CDR3 length: 16; clone size: NA; D gene: NA; CDR3 protein: CASSYSKVAYNSPLHF; CDR3 DNA: TGTGCCAGCAGTTACTCGAAGGTTGCATATAATTCACCCCTCCACTTT
J gene: TRBJ1-2; V gene: TRBV18; CDR3 length: 14; clone size: NA; D gene: NA; CDR3 protein: CASSTDRLNYGYTF; CDR3 DNA: TGTGCCAGCTCAACCGACAGGCTTAACTATGGCTACACCTTC
J gene: TRBJ2-1; V gene: TRBV30; CDR3 length: 16; clone size: few; D gene: TRBD2; CDR3 protein: CAWSGGTSGSRGGKFF; CDR3 DNA: TGTGCCTGGAGTGGCGGGACTAGCGGGAGCAGGGGTGGTAAGTTCTTC
J gene: TRBJ1-5; V gene: TRBV7-2; CDR3 length: 15; clone size: NA; D gene: TRBD1; CDR3 protein: CASSQGQSTNQPQHF; CDR3 DNA: TGTGCCAGCAGCCAGGGACAGTCTACCAATCAGCCCCAGCATTTT
J gene: TRBJ1-3; V gene: TRBV9; CDR3 length: 11; clone size: few; D gene: NA; CDR3 protein: CASSVGNTIYF; CDR3 DNA: TGTGCCAGCAGCGTAGGAAACACCATATATTTT
J gene: TRBJ1-2; V gene: TRBV2; CDR3 length: 14; clone size: NA; D gene: TRBD1; CDR3 protein: CASSTQGGGYGYTF; CDR3 DNA: TGTGCCAGCAGTACCCAGGGGGGCGGCTATGGCTACACCTTC
J gene: TRBJ2-7; V gene: TRBV2; CDR3 length: 14; clone size: few; D gene: NA; CDR3 protein: CASSGPGVSYEQYF; CDR3 DNA: TGTGCCAGCAGTGGACCGGGGGTATCCTACGAGCAGTACTTC
J gene: TRBJ1-1; V gene: TRBV4-1; CDR3 length: 15; clone size: NA; D gene: NA; CDR3 protein: CASSQVVGANTEAFF; CDR3 DNA: TGCGCCAGCAGCCAAGTGGTTGGGGCGAACACTGAAGCTTTCTTT
J gene: TRBJ1-2; V gene: TRBV6-5; CDR3 length: 13; clone size: NA; D gene: TRBD1; CDR3 protein: CASSYRQGSGYTF; CDR3 DNA: TGTGCCAGCAGTTACCGACAGGGGAGCGGCTACACCTTC
J gene: TRBJ1-2; V gene: TRBV2; CDR3 length: 15; clone size: NA; D gene: NA; CDR3 protein: CASSRATGDDYGYTF; CDR3 DNA: TGTGCCAGCAGTCGGGCGACAGGCGACGACTATGGCTACACCTTC
J gene: TRBJ2-2; V gene: TRBV19; CDR3 length: 17; clone size: few; D gene: TRBD2; CDR3 protein: CASRSSGRARNTGELFF; CDR3 DNA: TGTGCCAGTAGGTCTAGCGGGAGGGCCCGGAACACCGGGGAGCTGTTTTTT
J gene: TRBJ1-1; V gene: TRBV19; CDR3 length: 14; clone size: NA; D gene: TRBD1; CDR3 protein: CASNHRGANTEAFF; CDR3 DNA: TGTGCCAGTAACCACAGGGGGGCGAACACTGAAGCTTTCTTT
J gene: TRBJ2-1; V gene: TRBV2; CDR3 length: 11; clone size: NA; D gene: NA; CDR3 protein: CASSLTNEQFF; CDR3 DNA: TGTGCCAGCAGTCTTACTAATGAGCAGTTCTTC
J gene: TRBJ2-3; V gene: TRBV5-1; CDR3 length: 13; clone size: NA; D gene: NA; CDR3 protein: CASSLGQLDTQYF; CDR3 DNA: TGCGCCAGCAGCTTGGGTCAGTTGGATACGCAGTATTTT
J gene: TRBJ1-1; V gene: TRBV5-1; CDR3 length: 11; clone size: many; D gene: NA; CDR3 protein: CASSLGTEAFF; CDR3 DNA: TGCGCCAGCAGCTTAGGGACTGAAGCTTTCTTT
J gene: TRBJ1-5; V gene: TRBV28; CDR3 length: 14; clone size: few; D gene: TRBD1; CDR3 protein: CASKPGQGWQPQHF; CDR3 DNA: TGTGCCAGCAAACCGGGACAGGGTTGGCAGCCCCAGCATTTT
J gene: TRBJ1-1; V gene: TRBV5-1; CDR3 length: 14; clone size: few; D gene: TRBD1; CDR3 protein: CASSLGQGWTEAFF; CDR3 DNA: TGCGCCAGCAGCTTGGGACAGGGGTGGACTGAAGCTTTCTTT
J gene: TRBJ1-2; V gene: TRBV18; CDR3 length: 14; clone size: NA; D gene: TRBD1; CDR3 protein: CASSPRQGAFGYTF; CDR3 DNA: TGTGCCAGCTCACCCCGACAGGGGGCATTTGGCTACACCTTC
J gene: TRBJ2-2; V gene: TRBV7-2; CDR3 length: 16; clone size: many; D gene: TRBD2; CDR3 protein: CASSLNSASGIGELFF; CDR3 DNA: TGTGCCAGCAGCTTAAATTCGGCTAGCGGGATCGGGGAGCTGTTTTTT
J gene: TRBJ1-1; V gene: TRBV20-1; CDR3 length: 11; clone size: NA; D gene: NA; CDR3 protein: CSATRQVEAFF; CDR3 DNA: TGCAGTGCGACCAGACAGGTTGAAGCTTTCTTT
J gene: TRBJ2-5; V gene: TRBV2; CDR3 length: 18; clone size: NA; D gene: NA; CDR3 protein: CASSEAGWAKQYQETQYF; CDR3 DNA: TGTGCCAGCAGTGAAGCGGGTTGGGCGAAACAGTACCAAGAGACCCAGTACTTC
J gene: TRBJ2-5; V gene: TRBV5-8; CDR3 length: 14; clone size: few; D gene: TRBD1; CDR3 protein: CASSFRDRGGTQYF; CDR3 DNA: TGTGCCAGCAGCTTCCGGGACAGGGGAGGGACCCAGTACTTC
J gene: TRBJ1-1; V gene: TRBV5-1; CDR3 length: 14; clone size: many; D gene: TRBD1; CDR3 protein: CASNLGRGPTEAFF; CDR3 DNA: TGCGCCAGCAACCTGGGCAGGGGGCCGACTGAAGCTTTCTTT
J gene: TRBJ2-1; V gene: TRBV18; CDR3 length: 13; clone size: once; D gene: NA; CDR3 protein: CASSPIRNNEQFF; CDR3 DNA: TGTGCCAGCTCACCAATTCGAAACAATGAGCAGTTCTTC
J gene: TRBJ1-1; V gene: TRBV28; CDR3 length: 14; clone size: NA; D gene: NA; CDR3 protein: CASSSPGGNTEAFF; CDR3 DNA: TGTGCCAGCAGTTCCCCGGGAGGAAACACTGAAGCTTTCTTT
J gene: TRBJ1-5; V gene: TRBV6-5; CDR3 length: 14; clone size: NA; D gene: NA; CDR3 protein: CASSADSGHQPQHF; CDR3 DNA: TGTGCCAGCAGTGCGGACAGCGGGCATCAGCCCCAGCATTTT
J gene: TRBJ1-6; V gene: TRBV5-4; CDR3 length: 15; clone size: NA; D gene: NA; CDR3 protein: CASSSGGGSNSPLHF; CDR3 DNA: TGTGCCAGCAGCAGTGGCGGCGGCAGTAATTCACCCCTCCACTTT
J gene: TRBJ1-1; V gene: TRBV2; CDR3 length: 14; clone size: NA; D gene: NA; CDR3 protein: CASSEPYRNTEAFF; CDR3 DNA: TGTGCCAGCAGTGAACCGTACAGGAACACTGAAGCTTTCTTT
J gene: TRBJ1-2; V gene: TRBV10-3; CDR3 length: 17; clone size: NA; D gene: TRBD1; CDR3 protein: CAISESVVGTGEKGYTF; CDR3 DNA: TGTGCCATCAGTGAGTCGGTGGTGGGGACAGGGGAAAAGGGCTACACCTTC
J gene: TRBJ2-3; V gene: TRBV6-9; CDR3 length: 13; clone size: NA; D gene: NA; CDR3 protein: CARPSARTDTQYF; CDR3 DNA: TGTGCCAGGCCTAGCGCCCGCACAGATACGCAGTATTTT
J gene: TRBJ2-1; V gene: TRBV7-9; CDR3 length: 14; clone size: NA; D gene: TRBD1; CDR3 protein: CASSVGDRGNEQFF; CDR3 DNA: TGTGCCAGCAGCGTCGGGGACAGGGGCAATGAGCAGTTCTTC
J gene: TRBJ1-1; V gene: TRBV28; CDR3 length: 13; clone size: NA; D gene: NA; CDR3 protein: CASSLLTHFAAFF; CDR3 DNA: TGTGCCAGCAGTTTATTGACCCACTTTGCGGCTTTCTTT
J gene: TRBJ2-5; V gene: TRBV6-6; CDR3 length: 13; clone size: NA; D gene: NA; CDR3 protein: CASSLKARETQYF; CDR3 DNA: TGTGCCAGCAGCCTAAAGGCCCGAGAGACCCAGTACTTC
J gene: TRBJ1-4; V gene: TRBV5-1; CDR3 length: 15; clone size: NA; D gene: NA; CDR3 protein: CASFKDPGADEKLFF; CDR3 DNA: TGCGCCAGCTTTAAGGACCCTGGGGCCGACGAAAAACTGTTTTTT
J gene: TRBJ2-5; V gene: TRBV5-1; CDR3 length: 13; clone size: NA; D gene: TRBD2; CDR3 protein: CASRQLAGETQYF; CDR3 DNA: TGCGCCAGCCGGCAACTAGCGGGAGAGACCCAGTACTTC
J gene: TRBJ1-2; V gene: TRBV18; CDR3 length: 16; clone size: many; D gene: NA; CDR3 protein: CASSPLTSGPLGGYTF; CDR3 DNA: TGTGCCAGCTCACCACTTACCTCGGGACCCCTGGGAGGCTACACCTTC
J gene: TRBJ2-6; V gene: TRBV4-1; CDR3 length: 17; clone size: NA; D gene: NA; CDR3 protein: CASSQVSTGAGANVLTF; CDR3 DNA: TGCGCCAGCAGCCAAGTCAGTACGGGGGCTGGGGCCAACGTCCTGACTTTC
J gene: TRBJ2-3; V gene: TRBV7-9; CDR3 length: 18; clone size: NA; D gene: NA; CDR3 protein: CASSLAIGGGHPTDTQYF; CDR3 DNA: TGTGCCAGCAGCTTAGCGATAGGGGGAGGGCACCCCACAGATACGCAGTATTTT
J gene: TRBJ1-2; V gene: TRBV28; CDR3 length: 15; clone size: NA; D gene: NA; CDR3 protein: CASSSEMRRTYGYTF; CDR3 DNA: TGTGCCAGCAGTTCCGAGATGCGGAGGACATATGGCTACACCTTC
J gene: TRBJ1-4; V gene: TRBV6-1; CDR3 length: 19; clone size: few; D gene: NA; CDR3 protein: CASSEESGSGFATNEKLFF; CDR3 DNA: TGTGCCAGCAGTGAAGAGTCCGGTTCAGGGTTTGCAACTAATGAAAAACTGTTTTTT
J gene: TRBJ1-1; V gene: TRBV6-5; CDR3 length: 15; clone size: NA; D gene: NA; CDR3 protein: CASIRSGVGNTEAFF; CDR3 DNA: TGTGCCAGCATCCGATCGGGGGTAGGGAACACTGAAGCTTTCTTT
J gene: TRBJ2-1; V gene: TRBV6-5; CDR3 length: 16; clone size: few; D gene: TRBD1; CDR3 protein: CASSYGQGFTYNEQFF; CDR3 DNA: TGTGCCAGCAGTTACGGACAGGGTTTTACCTACAATGAGCAGTTCTTC
J gene: TRBJ2-7; V gene: TRBV18; CDR3 length: 12; clone size: medium-sized; D gene: NA; CDR3 protein: CASSQITYEQYF; CDR3 DNA: TGTGCCAGCTCACAGATAACCTACGAGCAGTACTTC
J gene: TRBJ1-2; V gene: TRBV21-1; CDR3 length: 16; clone size: few; D gene: NA; CDR3 protein: CASSRRTGSTNYGYTF; CDR3 DNA: TGTGCCAGCAGCCGTAGGACAGGAAGTACTAACTATGGCTACACCTTC
J gene: TRBJ1-4; V gene: TRBV11-1; CDR3 length: 13; clone size: NA; D gene: NA; CDR3 protein: CASSFRVGEKLFF; CDR3 DNA: TGTGCCAGCAGCTTTCGCGTGGGGGAAAAACTGTTTTTT
J gene: TRBJ2-2; V gene: TRBV7-7; CDR3 length: 14; clone size: many; D gene: NA; CDR3 protein: CASSLAGVTGELFF; CDR3 DNA: TGTGCCAGCAGCTTAGCGGGAGTGACCGGGGAGCTGTTTTTT
J gene: TRBJ2-3; V gene: TRBV30; CDR3 length: 14; clone size: NA; D gene: NA; CDR3 protein: CAWNRPGTLGRQYF; CDR3 DNA: TGTGCCTGGAATCGGCCGGGAACCTTAGGGAGGCAGTATTTT
J gene: TRBJ2-7; V gene: TRBV9; CDR3 length: 15; clone size: NA; D gene: TRBD1; CDR3 protein: CASSYDRGSYYEQYF; CDR3 DNA: TGTGCCAGCAGCTATGACAGGGGATCCTACTACGAGCAGTACTTC
J gene: TRBJ2-1; V gene: TRBV29-1; CDR3 length: 14; clone size: NA; D gene: NA; CDR3 protein: CSVGGQRVLGEQFF; CDR3 DNA: TGCAGCGTTGGTGGGCAGCGGGTGCTGGGGGAGCAGTTCTTC
J gene: TRBJ2-2; V gene: TRBV14; CDR3 length: 12; clone size: once; D gene: NA; CDR3 protein: CASSHPTGELFF; CDR3 DNA: TGTGCCAGCAGCCACCCAACCGGGGAGCTGTTTTTT
J gene: TRBJ2-3; V gene: TRBV7-2; CDR3 length: 17; clone size: NA; D gene: NA; CDR3 protein: CASSLGSGGRSTDTQYF; CDR3 DNA: TGTGCCAGCAGCTTAGGAAGTGGGGGGCGCAGCACAGATACGCAGTATTTT